A single sample is the source of the 12 T cell receptor beta chains below, sequenced in a study of T cell responses to AZD1222 COVID-19 vaccine (dated by TCRdb to 2020 to 2022). The time point label corresponds to: about 28 days (+/-7) after the second vaccine dose. What this sample's treatment or condition label stands for: meningococcal conjugate vaccine given as trial control. The library was made by the immunoSEQ multiplex PCR assay. Held by TCRdb, this immuneACCESS table contains in-frame sequences only and omits some clones. Under half of the omission traces to an unresolved V gene where checked; the cause of the rest is unknown. The sample table holds around 100,000 clones, of which about nine tenths were seen once. 3.3% of the sample is taken by the ten largest. The specimen comprised peripheral blood, sampled 28 days after the second dose of the MenACWY control vaccine. The receptor set was obtained from an adult who received the MenACWY meningococcal vaccine as a control.

The V call is TRBV23-1, the J call TRBJ2-7; D gene uncertain. TRBV23-1 is flagged as an ORF with uncertain function. V shed 0 bases and J shed 4 bases, with 13 bases lying between them. CDR3 size: 15 residues. Here the CDR3 DNA reads TGCGCCAGCAGTCAATCTAACACTGATTGGTACGAGCAGTACTTC. Protein sequence: CASSQSNTDWYEQYF.

The chain couples TRBV12-2 to TRBJ1-4; the table's D call, TRBD1, was not checked against the DNA. TRBV12-2 is recorded as a pseudogene. This CDR3 is 17 amino acids long. The CDR3 bases are TGTGCAAGTCGCTTTCCGGGACAGGGGCACACTTATGAAAAACTGTTTTTT. It specifies CASRFPGQGHTYEKLFF.

The J gene is TRBJ2-5, the V gene TRBV4-2; D is possibly TRBD1 or TRBD2 (6 bases each). Looked up from germline, CDR1 is LGHNA and CDR2 is YNFKEQ. The CDR3 totals 14 residues. The germline V and J ends were trimmed by 0 bases and 5 bases, with 10 bases remaining between them. Here the CDR3 DNA reads TGTGCCAGCAGCCAAGATAGGGGGGCCGAGACCCAGTACTTC. Protein: CASSQDRGAETQYF.

The genes are TRBV20-1 and TRBJ1-2; 8 nucleotides match TRBD1. This CDR3 comprises 11 residues. Germline lookup yields CDR1 DFQATT and CDR2 SNEGSKA (reference sequence). The trim removed 3 bases at V and 8 bases at J, leaving 2 bases unmatched. CDR3 sequence: CSARTGEGYTF. CDR3 coding DNA: TGCAGTGCTAGGACAGGGGAAGGCTACACCTTC.

CDR3 DNA: TGTGCCAGCAGCACTCCGACGCAGGGGGTCTCCTACAATGAGCAGTTCTTC. Amino acids: CASSTPTQGVSYNEQFF. J is TRBJ2-1 and V is TRBV11-2; 7 bases line up with TRBD1. Unmatched junction bases numbered 10, after V lost 5 bases and J lost 0 bases. The CDR3 has 17 residues. From germline, CDR1 is SGHAT and CDR2 FQNNGV. Variable domain in full (rest from reference TRBV11-2 and TRBJ2-1): EAGVAQSPRYKIIEKRQSVAFWCNPISGHATLYWYQQILGQGPKLLIQFQNNGVVDDSQLPKDRFSAERLKGVDSTLKIQPAKLEDSAVYLCASSTPTQGVSYNEQFFGPGTRLTVL.

The chain carries TRBV19 and TRBJ2-4, with TRBD1 matching 7 bases. Germline CDR1 reads LNHDA; CDR2 reads SQIVND (reference sequence). This CDR3 has 16 amino acids. V lost 5 bases and J lost 3; bases outside the gene matches: 10. The CDR3 nucleotides are TGTGCCAGTAGTCCCCCACAGGGGTCGGGCAAAAACATTCAGTACTTC. Translated, it gives CASSPPQGSGKNIQYF.

The chain recombines TRBV6-6 with TRBJ1-6, with TRBD1 as a possible D gene (5 bases). From germline, CDR1 is MNHNY and CDR2 SVGAGI (reference sequence). The CDR3 runs to 14 residues. The V end was cut by 2 bases, the J end by 8 bases, with 10 bases between. The CDR3 loop is CASSYRQGYSPLHF. The CDR3 nucleotides are TGTGCCAGCAGTTACCGGCAGGGTTATTCACCCCTCCACTTT.

This clone was seen only a few times. This rearrangement joins TRBV14 to TRBJ1-1; TRBD1 agrees at 7 bases. CDR1 is SGHDN and CDR2 is FVKESK in the germline V gene. The CDR3 totals 15 residues. V shed 4 bases and J 5 bases; nucleotides not matched to a gene: 10. The CDR3 DNA sequence: TGTGCCAGCAGCCGAAGACAGGGTACGAGGACTGAAGCTTTCTTT. The encoded protein is CASSRRQGTRTEAFF. The full variable domain, completed using reference TRBV14 and TRBJ1-1, is EAGVTQFPSHSVIEKGQTVTLRCDPISGHDNLYWYRRVMGKEIKFLLHFVKESKQDESGMPNNRFLAERTGGTYSTLKVQPAELEDSGVYFCASSRRQGTRTEAFFGQGTRLTVV.

J is TRBJ1-1 and V is TRBV7-6, with TRBD1 identical over 9 bases. The CDR3 consists of 16 residues. The V and J ends lost 2 bases and 2 bases, in that order; junction bases with no gene match: 6. Germline assignment: CDR1 SGHVS and CDR2 FNYEAQ. CDR3 amino acids: CASSLSTGQGNTEAFF. CDR3 nucleotide sequence: TGTGCCAGCAGCTTATCGACGGGACAGGGTAACACTGAAGCTTTCTTT. The full variable domain, with the rest looked up from reference TRBV7-6 and TRBJ1-1, is GAGVSQSPRYKVTKRGQDVALRCDPISGHVSLYWYRQALGQGPEFLTYFNYEAQQDKSGLPNDRFSAERPEGSISTLTIQRTEQRDSAMYRCASSLSTGQGNTEAFFGQGTRLTVV.

CDR3 loop: CASSDRHLAGQGDNEQFF. CDR3 DNA sequence: TGTGCCAGCAGTGACCGTCACCTTGCGGGACAGGGGGACAATGAGCAGTTCTTC. This sequence joins TRBV6-1 and TRBJ2-1; TRBD1 agrees at 11 bases. Trimming removed 3 bases from V and 5 bases from J; junction bases left unmatched: 12. The germline V gene encodes CDR1 MNHNS and CDR2 SASEGT. The CDR3 is made up of 18 amino acids.

The CDR3 sequence: CASSDPQGRGNSGNTIYF. For the CDR3, the DNA is TGCGCCAGCAGTGACCCGCAGGGCAGGGGCAACTCTGGAAACACCATATATTTT. This sequence joins TRBV5-1 and TRBJ1-3; D perhaps matches TRBD1 (6 bases). V lost 5 bases and J lost 0, with 21 bases in between. This CDR3 has 18 residues. Looked up from germline, CDR1 is SGHRS and CDR2 is YFSETQ.

The chain couples TRBV5-4 to TRBJ1-1, with 10 bases lining up with TRBD1. The junction had 1 base not matched to a gene; V was cut back by 0 bases and J by 5 bases. Germline lookup yields CDR1 SGHNT and CDR2 YYREEE (reference sequence). The CDR3 contains 14 residues. The CDR3 DNA reads as TGTGCCAGCAGCTTGGGACAGGGGGCAACTGAAGCTTTCTTT. Its protein is CASSLGQGATEAFF.